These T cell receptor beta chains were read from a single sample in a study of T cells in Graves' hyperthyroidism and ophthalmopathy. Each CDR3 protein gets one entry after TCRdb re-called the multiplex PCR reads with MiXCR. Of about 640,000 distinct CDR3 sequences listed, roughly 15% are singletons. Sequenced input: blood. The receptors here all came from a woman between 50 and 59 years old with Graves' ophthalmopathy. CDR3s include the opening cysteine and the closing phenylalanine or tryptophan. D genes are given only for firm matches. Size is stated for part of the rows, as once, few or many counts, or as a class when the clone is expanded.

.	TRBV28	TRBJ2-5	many	CASSVAVGTQYF	TGTGCCAGCAGTGTCGCCGTGGGGACCCAGTACTTC
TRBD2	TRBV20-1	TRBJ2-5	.	CSARDRMIAGAQETQYF	TGCAGTGCTAGAGACAGGATGATAGCGGGAGCTCAAGAGACCCAGTACTTC
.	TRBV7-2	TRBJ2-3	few	CASTPLGVRTDTQYF	TGTGCCAGCACCCCTCTGGGGGTTCGGACAGATACGCAGTATTTT
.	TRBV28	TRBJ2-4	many	CASSLLTGPKNIQYF	TGTGCCAGCAGTTTACTTACGGGTCCCAAAAACATTCAGTACTTC
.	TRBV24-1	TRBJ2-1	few	CATSDVAEQFF	TGTGCCACCAGTGATGTGGCTGAGCAGTTCTTC
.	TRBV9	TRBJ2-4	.	CASSVGVGTNIQYF	TGTGCCAGCAGCGTAGGGGTGGGGACGAACATTCAGTACTTC
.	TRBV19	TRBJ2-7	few	CASSIDQGSYEQYF	TGTGCCAGTAGTATAGACCAGGGGAGCTACGAGCAGTACTTC
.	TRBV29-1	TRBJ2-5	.	CRVLRGAKTQYF	TGCAGAGTTCTTCGGGGGGCAAAGACCCAGTACTTC
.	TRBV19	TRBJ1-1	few	CASMSRQAVLNTEAFF	TGTGCCAGTATGTCTCGCCAGGCGGTTTTGAACACTGAAGCTTTCTTT
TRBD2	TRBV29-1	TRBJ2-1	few	CSVLREGSYNEQFF	TGCAGCGTGCTGAGGGAGGGGTCCTACAATGAGCAGTTCTTC
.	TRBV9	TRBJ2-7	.	CASSVELRTYEQYF	TGTGCCAGCAGCGTAGAGCTCAGAACCTACGAGCAGTACTTC
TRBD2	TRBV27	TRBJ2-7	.	CASRGLEDEQYF	TGTGCCAGCAGGGGACTAGAAGACGAGCAGTACTTC
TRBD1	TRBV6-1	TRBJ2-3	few	CASRSGTGFKVDTQYF	TGTGCCAGCAGATCCGGGACAGGTTTTAAGGTTGATACGCAGTATTTT
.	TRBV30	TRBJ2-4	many	CAWSVTASKNIQYF	TGTGCCTGGAGTGTGACAGCTTCCAAAAACATTCAGTACTTC
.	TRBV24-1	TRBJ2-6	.	CATSDYNSGANVLTF	TGTGCCACCAGTGATTACAACTCTGGGGCCAACGTCCTGACTTTC
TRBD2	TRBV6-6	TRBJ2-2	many	CASSYSTSAGELFF	TGTGCCAGCAGTTACTCCACTAGCGCCGGGGAGCTGTTTTTT
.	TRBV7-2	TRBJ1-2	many	CASSRNLHGSGNYGYTF	TGTGCCAGCAGCCGAAATCTACACGGGTCGGGGAACTATGGCTACACCTTC
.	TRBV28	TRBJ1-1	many	CASSILRGDTEAFF	TGTGCCAGCAGTATTTTAAGGGGAGACACTGAAGCTTTCTTT
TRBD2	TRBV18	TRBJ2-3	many	CASSPPVFGGRTADTQYF	TGTGCCAGCTCACCACCGGTTTTTGGCGGGAGGACTGCAGATACGCAGTATTTT
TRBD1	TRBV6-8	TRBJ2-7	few	CAATGTALIEQYF	TGTGCCGCGACCGGGACAGCTCTGATCGAGCAGTACTTC